This entry describes one T cell receptor (beta chain). Profiling relied on immunoSEQ multiplex PCR, and the TCRdb table lists in-frame clones only, not all of them. The data show fewer than 250,000 clones, 75% to 85% seen once. Germline CDR1 is SGHAT and CDR2 is FQNNGV. The CDR3 contains 15 residues. V shed 6 bases and J 7 bases; nucleotides not matched to a gene: 9. The sample belongs to a study of blood T cell repertoires in COVID-19. The sequenced material came from peripheral blood. The chain couples TRBV11-2 to TRBJ1-4, with 9 bases identical to TRBD1. The receptor was isolated from a human donor in a cohort sampled during active COVID-19. The DNA for the CDR3 is TGTGCCAGCAGAGCCCCCGGGACAGGGCTTGAAAAACTGTTTTTT. The encoded protein is CASRAPGTGLEKLFF.